This TCR beta chain emerged from a study of OX40 agonist ivuxolimab in advanced cancers. Points from the study as a whole: The antigens recognized by the expanded peripheral T cells, that is their antigen specificity, were not determined. At doses 0.1 to 3.0 mg/kg, CD4+ and CD8+ clones expanded.

Libraries were prepared by immunoSEQ multiplex PCR; TCRdb keeps only in-frame clonotypes and omits some of them. This table holds roughly 83,000 clones, roughly 84% found once. This clone has just one count. Its antigen remains unknown. The receptor was derived from an adult with an advanced solid tumor such as melanoma, head and neck, liver or kidney cancer. The input for sequencing was CD4+ or CD8+ T cells sorted from blood, taken in a trial of the OX40 agonist ivuxolimab.

In DNA, the CDR3 is TGTGCCAGCAGCATTGGAGCAGGTGGGGAGACCCAGTACTTC. Its translation: CASSIGAGGETQYF. The chain uses TRBV21-1 and TRBJ2-5. TRBV21-1 is shown as a pseudogene. The CDR3 loop spans 14 amino acids.